One and the same sample provided the 25 T cell receptor beta chains below, sequenced in a study of response to subunit inactivated influenza vaccine. TCRdb used MiXCR to reprocess the RT-PCR reads, holding one entry per CDR3 protein. In the table there are approximately 250,000 distinct CDR3 sequences, 12% of which are singletons. The sample in question was non-naive T cells sorted from PBMCs, obtained 14 to 15 days before vaccination. The receptors shown here come from a man in his fifties or sixties who received an inactivated influenza vaccine.

This clonotype appeared many times. This chain connects TRBV20-1 to TRBJ2-3; D not resolved. Germline values: CDR1 DFQATT, CDR2 SNEGSKA (reference sequence). This CDR3 comprises 13 residues. V lost 0 bases to trimming and J lost 0 bases, with 4 bases between them. The CDR3: CSARDASTDTQYF. The CDR3 DNA sequence: TGCAGTGCTAGAGATGCTAGCACAGATACGCAGTATTTT.

CDR3 in DNA: TGTGCCAGCAGCCCGTTTGGGGGCAGGGGGATCGAGACCCAGTACTTC. Protein sequence: CASSPFGGRGIETQYF. This sequence joins TRBV14 and TRBJ2-5, with 7 nucleotides matching TRBD1. Trimming at V came to 4 bases and at J to 5 bases, leaving 13 bases not matched to a gene. The CDR3 is made up of 16 amino acids. Germline CDR1 and CDR2: SGHDN and FVKESK.

This clonotype occurred a few times. The V gene is TRBV20-1, the J gene TRBJ2-2; D gene ambiguous. CDR3 length: 13 amino acids. V was cut by 5 bases and J by 5 bases, with 12 bases left in between. Germline V CDR1 and CDR2: DFQATT, SNEGSKA (reference sequence). The CDR3 reads CSASPGGTGELFF. CDR3 sequence (DNA): TGCAGTGCTTCCCCCGGCGGAACCGGGGAGCTGTTTTTT.

This clonotype was seen only a few times. The gene calls are TRBV10-3 and TRBJ2-7; 9 bases agree with TRBD1. This CDR3 region has 15 residues. CDR1 ENHRY and CDR2 SYGVKD come from the germline V gene. V was pared by 4 bases and J by 3 bases, with 7 bases of the junction left unmatched. CDR3 DNA sequence: TGTGCCATCAGTGCAGGACAGGGGTCGGTCTACGAGCAGTACTTC. This codes for CAISAGQGSVYEQYF.

This clonotype has at least ten counts. The genes are TRBV5-1 and TRBJ2-3; no firm D call. The CDR3 contains 15 residues. Germline values: CDR1 SGHRS, CDR2 YFSETQ. V was clipped by 0 bases and J by 1 base, with 9 bases between them. In nucleotides, the CDR3 is TGCGCCAGCAGCTTGGCTTCCAGCGGCACAGATACGCAGTATTTT. Protein sequence: CASSLASSGTDTQYF. Complete variable domain (other parts from reference TRBV5-1 and TRBJ2-3): KAGVTQTPRYLIKTRGQQVTLSCSPISGHRSVSWYQQTPGQGLQFLFEYFSETQRNKGNFPGRFSGRQFSNSRSEMNVSTLELGDSALYLCASSLASSGTDTQYFGPGTRLTVL.

This clonotype appeared many times. The chain couples TRBV5-6 to TRBJ2-6, with D tentatively TRBD2 (5 bases). CDR1 is SGHDT and CDR2 is YYEEEE in the germline V gene. Trimming removed 1 base from V and 3 bases from J, with 17 bases in between. There are 18 residues in the CDR3. The CDR3 sequence: CASSLSLMGSLGANVLTF. In DNA, the CDR3 is TGTGCCAGCAGCTTGTCCTTGATGGGGAGCCTTGGGGCCAACGTCCTGACTTTC.

The chain carries TRBV9 and TRBJ2-7; possible D gene TRBD1, 6 bases. Germline values: CDR1 SGDLS, CDR2 YYNGEE. The CDR3 spans 14 residues. Trimming left V 0 bases short and J 7 bases short, with 14 bases between. CDR3 residues: CASSVDRDSLEQYF. The CDR3 DNA is TGTGCCAGCAGCGTAGACAGGGATTCCTTGGAGCAGTACTTC. Complete variable domain (other parts from reference TRBV9 and TRBJ2-7): DSGVTQTPKHLITATGQRVTLRCSPRSGDLSVYWYQQSLDQGLQFLIQYYNGEERAKGNILERFSAQQFPDLHSELNLSSLELGDSALYFCASSVDRDSLEQYFGPGTRLTVT.

This clonotype showed up just a few times. This chain links TRBV11-2 with TRBJ1-2; D might be TRBD1 (5 bases). Trimming stripped 8 bases from V and 2 bases from J, with 12 bases between. CDR1 SGHAT and CDR2 FQNNGV come from the germline V gene. CDR3 length: 13 residues. The CDR3 sequence is CASGRDFNYGYTF. The CDR3 DNA reads as TGTGCCAGCGGACGGGACTTCAACTATGGCTACACCTTC. The full variable domain, with the rest looked up from reference TRBV11-2 and TRBJ1-2, is EAGVAQSPRYKIIEKRQSVAFWCNPISGHATLYWYQQILGQGPKLLIQFQNNGVVDDSQLPKDRFSAERLKGVDSTLKIQPAKLEDSAVYLCASGRDFNYGYTFGSGTRLTVV.

The chain employs TRBV7-9 and TRBJ1-1, with a weak D call TRBD1 (6 bases). CDR3 length: 13 residues. CDR1 is SEHNR, CDR2 FQNEAQ, per germline (reference sequence). Trimming shortened V by 2 bases and J by 7 bases, and 11 bases separated the two germline ends. CDR3 sequence reads: CASSLIQGIEAFF. The CDR3 DNA reads as TGTGCCAGCAGCTTAATTCAGGGGATTGAAGCTTTCTTT.

This clonotype came up a few times. V gene TRBV18 combines with J gene TRBJ2-2; no reliable D call. Germline loops: CDR1 KGHSH, CDR2 LQKENI. This CDR3 has 13 amino acids. Trimming shortened V by 3 bases and J by 5 bases, and 7 bases separated the two germline ends. CDR3 nucleotides: TGTGCCAGCTCACCTCGTCAGACCGGGGAGCTGTTTTTT. Translating gives CASSPRQTGELFF.

This chain connects TRBV20-1 to TRBJ2-7; 8 bases agree with TRBD2. The V gene's germline CDR1 is DFQATT and CDR2 SNEGSKA (reference sequence). This CDR3 has 16 residues. V shed 3 bases and J 5 bases; nucleotides not matched to a gene: 15. The CDR3 DNA is TGCAGTGCTAGTGGCCGGGGGGGACCTTCCACCCACGAGCAGTACTTC. Its translation: CSASGRGGPSTHEQYF.

The V gene is TRBV7-3, the J gene TRBJ2-7; tentatively, D is TRBD1 or TRBD2 (5 bases each). Between the trimmed V and J ends, which lost 5 bases and 5 bases, there was a span of 13 bases. The germline V gene has CDR1 SGHTA and CDR2 FQGTGA. The CDR3 covers 13 residues. The CDR3 protein is CASSAGRDHEQYF. DNA of the CDR3: TGTGCCAGCAGCGCAGGCAGGGACCACGAGCAGTACTTC.

This clonotype was counted many times. In DNA form, the CDR3 reads TGTGCCAGCAGAACGAGTAGACTAGCGGGAGAAGTCAATGAGCAGTTCTTC. Its protein product is CASRTSRLAGEVNEQFF. The V gene is TRBV6-2 or TRBV6-3, the J gene TRBJ2-1; 12 bases are shared with TRBD2. The V gene's germline CDR1 is MNHEY and CDR2 SVGEGT. CDR3 length equals 17 residues. V gave up 6 bases and J gave up 6 bases; unmatched junction bases: 12.

This clonotype was counted at least ten times. The gene calls are TRBV28 and TRBJ2-3, with a tentative D call TRBD2 (6 bases). Between the trimmed V and J ends, which lost 5 bases and 2 bases, there was a span of 11 bases. Germline CDR1 reads MDHEN; CDR2 reads SYDVKM. The CDR3 loop spans 14 amino acids. The CDR3 nucleotides read TGTGCCAGCAGTCAGCAACTAGCCACAGATACGCAGTATTTT. Translated, it gives CASSQQLATDTQYF. The full variable domain, completed using reference TRBV28 and TRBJ2-3, is DVKVTQSSRYLVKRTGEKVFLECVQDMDHENMFWYRQDPGLGLRLIYFSYDVKMKEKGDIPEGYSVSREKKERFSLILESASTNQTSMYLCASSQQLATDTQYFGPGTRLTVL.

This clonotype was seen only a few times. This rearrangement joins TRBV7-2 to TRBJ2-3; unclear D gene. CDR3 length equals 14 residues. Trimming stripped 1 base from V and 2 bases from J, with 7 bases between. Germline CDR1 SGHTA, CDR2 FQGNSA. CDR3 sequence (DNA): TGTGCCAGCAGCTTAGACAGCACCACAGATACGCAGTATTTT. Protein sequence: CASSLDSTTDTQYF.

In this sample, this clonotype turned up many times. CDR3 in DNA: TGTGCCAGCAGTTTCCGGGACAGGAGATATTCACCCCTCCACTTT. It yields the protein CASSFRDRRYSPLHF. The V and J genes are TRBV28 and TRBJ1-6, with 8 bases matching TRBD1. V dropped 3 bases and J dropped 8; count of bases not matched to a gene: 6. The length of the CDR3 is 15 residues. Germline assignment: CDR1 MDHEN and CDR2 SYDVKM.

The chain joins TRBV20-1 to TRBJ2-7; the D gene is possibly TRBD2 (6 bases). The CDR3 length is 11 residues. The germline V and J ends were trimmed by 6 bases and 3 bases, with 9 bases remaining between them. Per the germline V gene, CDR1 is DFQATT and CDR2 is SNEGSKA (reference sequence). The CDR3 DNA reads TGCAGTGCGAAGGACTACTACGAGCAGTACTTC. It translates to CSAKDYYEQYF.

This clonotype was detected ten times or more. V usage is TRBV3-1 and J usage is TRBJ2-3; no clear D gene. V was clipped by 5 bases and J by 8 bases, with 17 bases between them. The germline gives CDR1 LGHDT, CDR2 YNNKEL (reference sequence). The CDR3 runs to 14 residues. In DNA, the CDR3 is TGTGCCAGCAGCTCACTCAAGGTTTCGGGTACGCAGTATTTT. Protein product: CASSSLKVSGTQYF.

The table lists this clonotype with a few counts. The chain joins TRBV11-2 to TRBJ2-3, with 9 bases that match TRBD2. Germline trimming cut 1 base from V and 11 bases from J; bases unmatched to any gene: 10. Germline V gives CDR1 SGHAT, CDR2 FQNNGV. The CDR3 consists of 15 residues. Here the CDR3 reads CASSLGLADSTGQYF. In DNA form, the CDR3 reads TGTGCCAGCAGCTTAGGACTAGCGGACTCAACTGGGCAGTATTTT.

This clonotype was found many times. The chain has TRBV7-8 and TRBJ1-2; 8 bases line up with TRBD1. This CDR3 spans 15 amino acids. V was pared by 3 bases and J by 2 bases, with 5 bases of the junction left unmatched. Per germline, CDR1 SGHVS and CDR2 FQNEAQ. Written as DNA, the CDR3 is TGTGCCAGCAGCTTCGGGGGACAGGCGAACTATGGCTACACCTTC. Its translation is CASSFGGQANYGYTF.

This clonotype was found a few times. The V gene is TRBV20-1, the J gene TRBJ2-3; TRBD2 aligns across 13 bases. Trimming at V came to 4 bases and at J to 4 bases, leaving 8 bases not matched to a gene. The CDR3 contains 16 residues. Germline V gives CDR1 DFQATT, CDR2 SNEGSKA (reference sequence). Written as DNA, the CDR3 is TGCAGTGCTACTTCACGGACTAGCGGGAGCCCAGATACGCAGTATTTT. Protein: CSATSRTSGSPDTQYF.

This clonotype was counted many times. The rearrangement uses TRBV20-1 and TRBJ2-7; possibly TRBD1 for D (6 bases). With 5 bases removed from V and 3 bases from J, the gap between germline ends came to 14 bases. CDR1 and CDR2 from the germline V gene are DFQATT and SNEGSKA (reference sequence). The CDR3 contains 13 residues. DNA of the CDR3: TGCAGTGCTGGACAGCGTGGAATCTACGAGCAGTACTTC. Translation: CSAGQRGIYEQYF.

This clonotype was counted between two and nine times. V is TRBV27 and J is TRBJ2-7, with TRBD1 identical over 9 bases. This CDR3 comprises 16 residues. Germline V lookup: CDR1 MNHEY, CDR2 SMNVEV (reference sequence). Germline trimming cut 2 bases from V and 0 bases from J; bases unmatched to any gene: 5. The CDR3 sequence: CASSLKQGASSYEQYF. DNA of the CDR3: TGTGCCAGCAGTTTAAAACAGGGGGCAAGCTCCTACGAGCAGTACTTC.

This chain uses TRBV5-4 with TRBJ2-7; the D is unclear. Trimming cost V 8 bases and J 0 bases, with 18 bases left between them. Germline lookup yields CDR1 SGHNT and CDR2 YYREEE (reference sequence). The length of the CDR3 is 15 residues. The CDR3 sequence: CARGPGLLGSYEQYF. The CDR3 region has the DNA TGTGCCAGGGGCCCTGGGCTCCTCGGCTCCTACGAGCAGTACTTC.

This clonotype appeared a few times. This chain connects TRBV5-1 to TRBJ1-3; D call uncertain. The V end lost 5 bases, the J end lost 0 bases, and 12 bases lay between the germline ends. CDR1 and CDR2 (germline): SGHRS, YFSETQ. The CDR3 sequence is 15 residues long. The CDR3 region has the DNA TGCGCCAGCAGTTACGACGGACTCTCTGGAAACACCATATATTTT. Protein sequence: CASSYDGLSGNTIYF.